Each of the 29 T cell receptor beta chains below was sequenced from the same sample in a study of blood T cell repertoires in COVID-19. The repertoire was sequenced with immunoSEQ multiplex PCR; TCRdb's copy has only in-frame clones and lacks some. The sample holds some 200,000 clones; around 90% are singletons and the top ten take 2% to 2.5%. Sequenced input: PBMCs or T cells enriched from blood (not recorded which). All receptors derive from a woman in her thirties who had recovered from COVID-19.

V usage is TRBV11-3 and J usage is TRBJ1-2, with 8 nucleotides matching TRBD1. CDR3 length equals 17 residues. The ends lost 5 bases at V and 5 bases at J; junction bases unmatched: 16. CDR1 and CDR2 from the germline V gene are SGHNT and YENEEA. In DNA, the CDR3 is TGTGCCAGCAGCAATGGGGGAGGACAGGGCGGCTCGTATGGCTACACCTTC. Translated, it gives CASSNGGGQGGSYGYTF.

This clone has more than one count but fewer than ten. The rearrangement joins TRBV12-5 to TRBJ1-3; 12 positions match TRBD1. The CDR3 length is 20 residues. The J segment lost 2 bases and the V segment lost 2 bases, leaving 13 bases of the junction unmatched. Germline V gene lookup returns CDR1 LGHNT and CDR2 FRNRAP. CDR3 in DNA: TGTGCTAGTGGTTTGTTAACCCCGGGACAGGGGGCAGGAACTGGAAACACCATATATTTT. This encodes CASGLLTPGQGAGTGNTIYF.

V usage is TRBV2 and J usage is TRBJ2-5; 8 nucleotides line up with TRBD2. V was pared by 8 bases and J by 2 bases, with 10 bases of the junction left unmatched. This CDR3 is 15 amino acids long. Germline-derived CDR1 and CDR2 are SNHLY and FYNNEI. The CDR3 loop reads CASGLDSGIQETQYF. The CDR3 region has the DNA TGTGCCAGCGGCCTGGATAGCGGGATACAAGAGACCCAGTACTTC. The entire variable domain, with the rest obtained from reference TRBV2 and TRBJ2-5, is as follows: EPEVTQTPSHQVTQMGQEVILRCVPISNHLYFYWYRQILGQKVEFLVSFYNNEISEKSEIFDDQFSVERPDGSNFTLKIRSTKLEDSAMYFCASGLDSGIQETQYFGPGTRLLVL.

V usage is TRBV19 and J usage is TRBJ1-4; D might be TRBD1 (6 bases). Germline CDR1 is LNHDA and CDR2 is SQIVND (reference sequence). The ends were cut back, 3 bases at V and 0 bases at J, with 11 bases in the middle. The CDR3 is 16 residues long. CDR3 sequence (DNA): TGTGCCAGTAGTATGAAGTGGGGGCCAACTAATGAAAAACTGTTTTTT. This codes for CASSMKWGPTNEKLFF.

The chain recombines TRBV9 with TRBJ2-3; tentative D call: TRBD2 (5 bases). The CDR3 is 17 amino acids. V was clipped by 0 bases and J by 2 bases, with 16 bases between them. Germline V gene data show CDR1 as SGDLS and CDR2 as YYNGEE. CDR3 sequence: CASSVAPQRILTDTQYF. CDR3 sequence (DNA): TGTGCCAGCAGCGTAGCCCCTCAGCGGATCCTCACAGATACGCAGTATTTT.

The V call is TRBV19, the J call TRBJ1-1, with TRBD1 identical over 8 bases. There are 16 residues in the CDR3. With 4 bases clipped from V and 0 bases from J, the junction kept 7 bases outside the gene matches. Germline values: CDR1 LNHDA, CDR2 SQIVND (reference sequence). The CDR3 region is CASSKPGQAMNTEAFF. The CDR3 DNA sequence: TGTGCCAGTAGTAAACCGGGACAGGCGATGAACACTGAAGCTTTCTTT.

The chain recombines TRBV7-8 with TRBJ2-2, with a weak D call TRBD2 (7 bases). The CDR3 spans 15 residues. Per germline, CDR1 SGHVS and CDR2 FQNEAQ. V was pared by 5 bases and J by 7 bases, with 17 bases between. The DNA for the CDR3 is TGTGCCAGCAGCCGAGGGGGGGAAACGGGCGGGGAGCTGTTTTTT. Translated: CASSRGGETGGELFF.

The V gene is TRBV6-5, the J gene TRBJ1-1; D may be TRBD1 (6 bases). CDR3 length: 15 amino acids. Germline V gene lookup returns CDR1 MNHEY and CDR2 SVGAGI. V shed 7 bases and J shed 3 bases, with 18 bases lying between them. The CDR3 region is CASTQGGGEDTEAFF. The DNA for the CDR3 is TGTGCCAGCACCCAAGGGGGGGGAGAGGACACTGAAGCTTTCTTT.

This clone occurred a few times. V usage is TRBV4-2 and J usage is TRBJ2-7; 10 nucleotides agree with TRBD2. CDR3 length: 14 amino acids. After removal of 7 bases from V and 5 bases from J, the junction contained 8 bases not matched to a gene. Germline values: CDR1 LGHNA, CDR2 YNFKEQ. The CDR3 here is CASKDVAGGNEQYF. As DNA, the CDR3 is TGTGCCAGCAAGGACGTAGCGGGAGGCAACGAGCAGTACTTC.

The V gene is TRBV9, the J gene TRBJ2-1, with TRBD2 matching over 9 bases. V lost 4 bases, J lost 10 bases, and 15 bases stayed unmatched. The CDR3 spans 16 residues. Germline V gene data show CDR1 as SGDLS and CDR2 as YYNGEE. CDR3 amino acids: CASSPIAGADQREQFF. CDR3 coding DNA: TGTGCCAGCAGCCCAATAGCGGGAGCCGACCAACGAGAGCAGTTCTTC.

The J gene is TRBJ1-4, the V gene TRBV19; weak D call: TRBD1 (6 bases). V was cut by 2 bases and J by 1 base, with 8 bases left in between. This CDR3 is built from 15 residues. In germline, CDR1 is LNHDA, CDR2 SQIVND (reference sequence). DNA of the CDR3: TGTGCCAGTAGTATAAGAGGGGGAACTAATGAAAAACTGTTTTTT. Residues: CASSIRGGTNEKLFF.

This chain connects TRBV12-3 or TRBV12-4 to TRBJ1-2; no reliable D call. The CDR3 extends over 13 amino acids. Trimming took 7 bases from V and 8 from J, leaving 17 bases between them. The CDR3 here is CASTTEEGRGYTF. In DNA, the CDR3 is TGTGCCAGCACTACTGAGGAGGGAAGAGGCTACACCTTC.

This clone was observed a single time. V usage is TRBV12-3 or TRBV12-4 and J usage is TRBJ1-2, with 7 bases matching TRBD1. CDR3 length: 13 residues. V was clipped by 6 bases and J by 8 bases; unmatched bases: 9. The CDR3 here is CASSRNDRDGYTF. For the CDR3, the DNA is TGTGCCAGCAGCCGTAACGACAGGGACGGCTACACCTTC.

This clone was detected only once. J is TRBJ2-3 and V is TRBV7-3; TRBD2 matches 8 bases. The germline gives CDR1 SGHTA, CDR2 FQGTGA. Losses at the gene ends were 3 bases for V and 0 bases for J; bases not matched to a gene: 2. There are 15 residues in the CDR3. The CDR3 is CASSFVAGSTDTQYF. The CDR3 coding sequence is TGTGCCAGCAGCTTCGTAGCGGGAAGCACAGATACGCAGTATTTT.

This clone was seen just once. The chain uses TRBV5-8 and TRBJ2-7; possibly TRBD1 for D (6 bases). The CDR3 length is 15 residues. V was clipped by 3 bases and J by 2 bases, with 15 bases between them. Germline assignment: CDR1 SGHTS and CDR2 YDEGEE. Here the CDR3 reads CASSYTGHPAYEQYF. CDR3 sequence (DNA): TGTGCCAGCAGCTACACAGGGCATCCAGCCTACGAGCAGTACTTC.

J is TRBJ1-5 and V is TRBV2; 8 positions agree with TRBD1. Germline V gene data show CDR1 as SNHLY and CDR2 as FYNNEI. The CDR3 contains 15 residues. With 6 bases clipped from V and 4 bases from J, the junction kept 8 bases outside the gene matches. The CDR3: CASSLDRGGNQPQHF. DNA for the CDR3: TGTGCCAGCAGCCTTGACAGGGGAGGGAATCAGCCCCAGCATTTT. The full variable domain, in which reference TRBV2 and TRBJ1-5 provide the parts outside the CDR3, is EPEVTQTPSHQVTQMGQEVILRCVPISNHLYFYWYRQILGQKVEFLVSFYNNEISEKSEIFDDQFSVERPDGSNFTLKIRSTKLEDSAMYFCASSLDRGGNQPQHFGDGTRLSIL.

The chain is built from TRBV6-2 or TRBV6-3 and TRBJ1-5; TRBD1 agrees at 7 bases. Germline CDR1 is MNHEY and CDR2 is SVGEGT. The V gene end was trimmed by 2 bases and the J gene end by 2 bases; junction bases not matched to a gene: 12. The CDR3 loop spans 18 amino acids. The CDR3 sequence is CASSYEPYRGLGNQPQHF. In nucleotides, the CDR3 is TGTGCCAGCAGTTACGAGCCATACAGGGGTCTCGGCAATCAGCCCCAGCATTTT.

The chain combines TRBV30 with TRBJ2-5; 8 bases line up with TRBD2. CDR3 size: 14 residues. V trimming: 2 bases; J trimming: 6 bases; junction bases outside the gene matches: 8. Germline V gene lookup returns CDR1 GTSNPN and CDR2 SVGIG (reference sequence). Here the CDR3 DNA reads TGTGCCTGGAGTCTCCCGGGACTAGGGAAGACCCAGTACTTC. The encoded protein is CAWSLPGLGKTQYF. Full variable domain (rest looked up from reference TRBV30 and TRBJ2-5): SQTIHQWPATLVQPVGSPLSLECTVEGTSNPNLYWYRQAAGRGLQLLFYSVGIGQISSEVPQNLSASRPQDRQFILSSKKLLLSDSGFYLCAWSLPGLGKTQYFGPGTRLLVL.

CDR3 loop: CASSQDLGGSSYNEQFF. The CDR3 coding sequence is TGCGCCAGCAGCCAAGATCTGGGGGGTAGCTCCTACAATGAGCAGTTCTTC. The rearrangement uses TRBV4-3 and TRBJ2-1; D possibly corresponds to TRBD2 (6 bases). Germline CDR1 LGHNA, CDR2 YSLEER. The CDR3 length is 17 residues. V was trimmed by 0 bases and J by 0 bases, leaving 12 bases between them.

This rearrangement joins TRBV12-3 or TRBV12-4 to TRBJ2-1; D not resolved. The CDR3 consists of 12 residues. Deletions cut 9 bases from V and 4 bases from J, with 10 bases between. In DNA, the CDR3 is TGTGCCAGTTCAATCCAGTACAATGAGCAGTTCTTC. Translated, it gives CASSIQYNEQFF.

This clone was seen a handful of times. V is TRBV6-5 and J is TRBJ1-2; the D gene is possibly TRBD1 (5 bases). From germline, CDR1 is MNHEY and CDR2 SVGAGI. The CDR3 length is 13 residues. V lost 4 bases and J 0 bases, leaving 6 bases between the germline ends. As DNA, the CDR3 is TGTGCCAGCAGTTCGACAGCTAACTATGGCTACACCTTC. Translated, it gives CASSSTANYGYTF.

The CDR3 spells CASSSRQGPQPQHF. The CDR3 DNA follows: TGTGCCAGCAGCTCTCGACAGGGTCCTCAGCCCCAGCATTTT. This rearrangement joins TRBV7-2 to TRBJ1-5; 7 bases align to TRBD1. Trimming removed 4 bases from V and 6 bases from J; junction bases left unmatched: 6. The CDR3 spans 14 residues. Per the germline V gene, CDR1 is SGHTA and CDR2 is FQGNSA.

The chain has TRBV5-1 and TRBJ1-6; TRBD1 agrees at 8 bases. CDR1 is SGHRS, CDR2 YFSETQ, per germline. The junction had 5 bases not matched to a gene; V was cut back by 3 bases and J by 9 bases. CDR3 length: 14 residues. CDR3 in amino acids: CASSSDREGSPLHF. The CDR3 bases are TGCGCCAGCAGCTCGGACAGGGAAGGTTCACCCCTCCACTTT.

The chain couples TRBV7-9 to TRBJ2-5, with TRBD1 matching over 7 bases. The ends lost 3 bases at V and 5 bases at J; junction bases unmatched: 6. There are 14 residues in the CDR3. Germline V lookup: CDR1 SEHNR, CDR2 FQNEAQ (reference sequence). CDR3 sequence reads: CASSFTGQEETQYF. The DNA for the CDR3 is TGTGCCAGCAGCTTTACAGGACAGGAGGAGACCCAGTACTTC.

The genes are TRBV7-2 and TRBJ1-3, with D possibly being TRBD1 (6 bases). Germline V gives CDR1 SGHTA, CDR2 FQGNSA. CDR3 length: 16 amino acids. Trimming cost V 1 base and J 2 bases, with 12 bases left between them. The CDR3 nucleotides are TGTGCCAGCAGCTTAGGAGGACAGACCACTGGAAACACCATATATTTT. Amino acids: CASSLGGQTTGNTIYF.

CDR3 sequence reads: CASSFGQGNYGYTF. CDR3 DNA sequence: TGTGCCAGCAGCTTTGGACAGGGGAACTATGGCTACACCTTC. The genes are TRBV11-2 and TRBJ1-2; 9 bases map to TRBD1. Germline V lookup: CDR1 SGHAT, CDR2 FQNNGV. This CDR3 comprises 14 residues. Losses at the gene ends were 3 bases for V and 2 bases for J; bases not matched to a gene: 1.

The chain employs TRBV5-1 and TRBJ1-1, with a possible D match to TRBD1 (6 bases). This CDR3 comprises 15 residues. Germline assignment: CDR1 SGHRS and CDR2 YFSETQ. V was shortened by 1 base and J by 1 base, with 11 bases between the two germline ends. The CDR3 protein is CASSLLRGQNTEAFF. The CDR3 region has the DNA TGCGCCAGCAGCTTGCTCAGGGGCCAGAACACTGAAGCTTTCTTT.

This chain joins TRBV18 and TRBJ1-4; D unresolved. V lost 0 bases and J 8 bases, leaving 13 bases between the germline ends. CDR1 KGHSH and CDR2 LQKENI come from the germline V gene. There are 15 residues in the CDR3. CDR3 sequence reads: CASSPPSTEREKLFF. The DNA for the CDR3 is TGTGCCAGCTCACCACCGTCCACAGAGCGGGAAAAACTGTTTTTT.

This clone was seen only once. This chain connects TRBV11-2 to TRBJ2-5; TRBD1 agrees at 8 bases. Trimming removed 5 bases from V and 6 bases from J; junction bases left unmatched: 8. This CDR3 region has 14 residues. CDR1 is SGHAT and CDR2 is FQNNGV in the germline V gene. CDR3 sequence reads: CASSRRQGQQTQYF. The CDR3 nucleotides are TGTGCCAGCAGCCGGCGACAGGGGCAGCAGACCCAGTACTTC.